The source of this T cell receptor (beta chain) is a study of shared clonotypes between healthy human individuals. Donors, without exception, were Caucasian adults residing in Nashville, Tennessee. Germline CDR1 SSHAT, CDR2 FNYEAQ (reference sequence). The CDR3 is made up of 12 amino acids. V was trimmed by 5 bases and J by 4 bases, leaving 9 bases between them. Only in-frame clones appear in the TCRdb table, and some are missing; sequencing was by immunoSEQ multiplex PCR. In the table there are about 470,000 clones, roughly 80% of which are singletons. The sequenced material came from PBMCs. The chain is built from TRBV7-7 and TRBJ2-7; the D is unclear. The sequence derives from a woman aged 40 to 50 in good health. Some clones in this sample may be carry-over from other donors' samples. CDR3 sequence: CASSPSGYEQYF. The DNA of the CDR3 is TGTGCCAGCAGCCCCAGTGGTTACGAGCAGTACTTC.